This TCR beta chain originates from a study of blood T cell repertoires in COVID-19. Study in general: The study drew acute and convalescent COVID-19 samples from the United States, Italy and Spain.

In the authors' workflow: By means of reference gene primer amplification, nucleated cell counts were estimated. Sequenced by immunoSEQ multiplex PCR; TCRdb stores in-frame clones only, minus some. V, J and clone size reflect that table, while D and trimming were determined from the DNA. The sample includes around 330,000 clones, 88% of them seen just once. It was during active infection that Seattle patients were enrolled and then longitudinally followed. The germline V gene has CDR1 MNHEY and CDR2 SMNVEV (reference sequence). The CDR3 sequence is 13 residues long. Trimming pared 3 bases from V and 0 bases from J, leaving 5 bases between.

This sequence was found in a woman between 25 and 40 years old with COVID-19, enrolled during active disease. Sequencing was carried out using peripheral blood. The chain uses TRBV27 and TRBJ1-1, with D unclear. The CDR3 region is CASSFQVNTEAFF. CDR3 DNA: TGTGCCAGCAGTTTCCAGGTGAACACTGAAGCTTTCTTT.